This passage covers 32 T cell receptor beta chains from one sample sequenced in a study of cytomegalovirus exposure and HLA in healthy donors. The primer mix had 60 Vbeta and 13 Jbeta primers. Sequencing was performed with immunoSEQ multiplex PCR; in TCRdb, only in-frame clones are kept and a portion is missing. Of about 40,000 clones listed, 60% to 75% are singletons. The sample taken for sequencing was PBMCs. The origin of the receptors is a man between 40 and 49 years old in good health and CMV-seronegative.

The V call is TRBV30, the J call TRBJ2-5; D gene unclear. The J call is uncertain, as TRBJ2-7 better fits the DNA end. The CDR3 totals 14 residues. The germline gives CDR1 GTSNPN, CDR2 SVGIG (reference sequence). In nucleotides, the CDR3 is TGTGCCTTTAAACGCAGTTGGAGCTCCTACGAGCAGTACTTC. Residues: CAFKRSWSSYEQYF.

V and J are TRBV29-1 and TRBJ2-1; D not certain. The germline V gene encodes CDR1 SQVTM and CDR2 ANQGSEA. This CDR3 is 10 amino acids long. V lost 7 bases to trimming and J lost 7 bases, with 8 bases between them. The CDR3 DNA follows: TGCAGCGCCGAGGCAAATGAGCAGTTCTTC. Encoded protein: CSAEANEQFF.

The chain carries TRBV5-4 and TRBJ2-7; 9 bases are shared with TRBD1. J was trimmed by 4 bases and V by 3 bases; bases with no gene match: 5. Germline V lookup: CDR1 SGHNT, CDR2 YYREEE (reference sequence). The CDR3 totals 14 residues. CDR3 in DNA: TGTGCCAGCAGCTCACCGGGACAGGGATACGAGCAGTACTTC. Protein: CASSSPGQGYEQYF.

This rearrangement joins TRBV11-3 to TRBJ1-1; D is undetermined. Germline V CDR1 and CDR2: SGHNT, YENEEA. Trimming removed 5 bases at V and 4 bases at J, with 11 bases between. There are 13 residues in the CDR3. The DNA of the CDR3 is TGTGCCAGCAGCCGGGGTGGTGGCACTGAAGCTTTCTTT. Translation: CASSRGGGTEAFF.

The chain combines TRBV4-2 with TRBJ2-1; 8 bases are shared with TRBD2. CDR1 and CDR2 (germline): LGHNA, YNFKEQ. CDR3 size: 16 residues. The ends lost 1 base at V and 6 bases at J; junction bases unmatched: 8. Written as DNA, the CDR3 is TGTGCCAGCAGCCAAGGTAACCGGGGGGGCTTCAATGAGCAGTTCTTC. It is translated as CASSQGNRGGFNEQFF.

The chain has TRBV29-1 and TRBJ2-5; D is ambiguous. The end of the DNA is better explained by TRBJ2-7, so the J call may be wrong. Germline V gene data show CDR1 as SQVTM and CDR2 as ANQGSEA. This CDR3 is 15 amino acids long. The CDR3 DNA is TGCAGCGTGAGACTTGCCCGGAACCCGTCCTACGAGCAGTACTTC. It yields the protein CSVRLARNPSYEQYF.

Of note for this clone: Other nucleotide sequences in the sample specify the same CDR3. The genes are TRBV9 and TRBJ2-7; no clear D gene. With 3 bases removed from V and 3 bases from J, the gap between germline ends came to 4 bases. This CDR3 comprises 11 residues. Germline CDR1 and CDR2: SGDLS and YYNGEE. The CDR3 DNA reads as TGTGCCAGCAGCGCCCTCTACGAGCAGTACTTC. Translated: CASSALYEQYF.

The V call is TRBV29-1, the J call TRBJ1-1; TRBD1 matches 10 bases. CDR3 length equals 16 residues. J gave up 0 bases and V 5 bases, and 9 bases lay outside the gene matches. Germline lookup yields CDR1 SQVTM and CDR2 ANQGSEA. CDR3 coding DNA: TGCAGCGTTCCACCTCCCGGGACAGGGGTGAACACTGAAGCTTTCTTT. Translated, it gives CSVPPPGTGVNTEAFF. The whole variable domain, filled in from reference TRBV29-1 and TRBJ1-1, reads SAVISQKPSRDICQRGTSLTIQCQVDSQVTMMFWYRQQPGQSLTLIATANQGSEATYESGFVIDKFPISRPNLTFSTLTVSNMSPEDSSIYLCSVPPPGTGVNTEAFFGQGTRLTVV.

This chain links TRBV27 with TRBJ1-2, with a tentative D call TRBD1 (6 bases). V was pared by 4 bases and J by 3 bases, with 12 bases between. CDR3 size: 14 residues. Germline CDR1 is MNHEY and CDR2 is SMNVEV (reference sequence). In DNA form, the CDR3 reads TGTGCCAGCAGTTCCAGGGGCCCCTACTATGGCTACACCTTC. This sequence encodes CASSSRGPYYGYTF.

The rearrangement links TRBV6-5 to TRBJ2-7; possible D gene TRBD1, 5 bases. Looked up from germline, CDR1 is MNHEY and CDR2 is SVGAGI. The CDR3 has 15 residues. The V end lost 5 bases, the J end lost 1 base, and 15 bases lay between the germline ends. In DNA, the CDR3 is TGTGCCAGCAGTCTTGCGCAGGGCCGATCCTACGAGCAGTACTTC. It codes for CASSLAQGRSYEQYF.

The chain links TRBV7-2 to TRBJ2-3; perhaps TRBD1 as D (6 bases). CDR1 is SGHTA and CDR2 is FQGNSA in the germline V gene. Trimming stripped 5 bases from V and 2 bases from J, with 23 bases between. The CDR3 has 18 amino acids. The CDR3 region has the DNA TGTGCCAGCAGCCAAGGAGCGACAGGCGGAGTCCTCACAGATACGCAGTATTTT. This codes for CASSQGATGGVLTDTQYF.

The chain joins TRBV2 to TRBJ1-2; tentative D call: TRBD1 (6 bases). Trimming removed 3 bases at V and 11 bases at J, with 16 bases between. CDR1 and CDR2 (germline): SNHLY, FYNNEI. The CDR3 contains 13 residues. The CDR3 DNA sequence: TGTGCCAGCAGTGAGGGGGCATTGGTGGGTTACACCTTC. It specifies CASSEGALVGYTF.

This clone was counted a few times. This chain joins TRBV6-5 and TRBJ2-7; TRBD2 aligns across 8 bases. CDR3 length equals 15 residues. J gave up 1 base and V 2 bases, and 4 bases lay outside the gene matches. Germline CDR1 reads MNHEY; CDR2 reads SVGAGI. The CDR3 reads CASSYERGRSYEQYF. In nucleotides, the CDR3 is TGTGCCAGCAGTTACGAGCGGGGGCGGTCCTACGAGCAGTACTTC.

The J gene is TRBJ1-1, the V gene TRBV19, with TRBD1 identical over 10 bases. This CDR3 has 15 amino acids. The V and J ends lost 5 bases and 1 base, in that order; junction bases with no gene match: 4. Germline-derived CDR1 and CDR2 are LNHDA and SQIVND (reference sequence). The CDR3, as DNA: TGTGCCAGTAGTCGTGGGACAGGGGCGAACACTGAAGCTTTCTTT. Encoded protein: CASSRGTGANTEAFF.

The rearrangement links TRBV30 to TRBJ1-2, with 11 bases identical to TRBD1. Germline V gene lookup returns CDR1 GTSNPN and CDR2 SVGIG (reference sequence). The CDR3 loop spans 14 amino acids. The junction had 4 bases not matched to a gene; V was cut back by 3 bases and J by 4 bases. CDR3 in amino acids: CAWRGQGVLYGYTF. CDR3 bases: TGTGCCTGGAGGGGACAGGGGGTACTCTATGGCTACACCTTC.

This sequence joins TRBV4-2 and TRBJ1-3; TRBD1 matches 7 bases. The germline V gene has CDR1 LGHNA and CDR2 YNFKEQ. V was pared by 4 bases and J by 7 bases, with 4 bases of the junction left unmatched. The CDR3 has 13 residues. CDR3 in amino acids: CASSRDSLNTIYF. The CDR3 bases are TGTGCCAGCAGCCGGGACAGTCTCAACACCATATATTTT.

This clone appeared a single time. V and J are TRBV5-6 and TRBJ2-1; D might be TRBD2 (6 bases). V lost 0 bases and J lost 10, with 11 bases in between. The CDR3 runs 13 residues. From germline, CDR1 is SGHDT and CDR2 YYEEEE. The CDR3 bases are TGTGCCAGCAGCTTGGAATGGGGAGGCGAGCAGTTCTTC. As protein: CASSLEWGGEQFF.

The rearrangement links TRBV5-1 to TRBJ1-6, with TRBD1 identical over 8 bases. The V gene end was trimmed by 1 base and the J gene end by 9 bases; junction bases not matched to a gene: 3. Germline V gene sequence: CDR1 SGHRS, CDR2 YFSETQ. The CDR3 runs to 14 residues. This CDR3 is CASSLLTGVSPLHF. The CDR3 bases are TGCGCCAGCAGCTTGCTGACAGGGGTTTCACCCCTCCACTTT.

V is TRBV11-3 and J is TRBJ1-1; 8 nucleotides align to TRBD1. This CDR3 region has 13 residues. With V trimmed by 5 bases and J by 6 bases, 5 bases remained unmatched. The germline gives CDR1 SGHNT, CDR2 YENEEA. CDR3 nucleotide sequence: TGTGCCAGCAGCCCACAGGGGGGGGCTGAAGCTTTCTTT. This sequence encodes CASSPQGGAEAFF.

The chain links TRBV11-2 to TRBJ1-2; TRBD1 matches at 8 bases. The germline CDR1 and CDR2 sequences are SGHAT and FQNNGV. V trimming: 5 bases; J trimming: 4 bases; junction bases outside the gene matches: 6. The CDR3 totals 14 residues. The CDR3 spells CASSPLDRVYGYTF. Here the CDR3 DNA reads TGTGCCAGCAGCCCCTTGGACAGGGTCTATGGCTACACCTTC.

The chain carries TRBV19 and TRBJ1-5, with D possibly matching TRBD1 (6 bases). Germline V gene lookup returns CDR1 LNHDA and CDR2 SQIVND (reference sequence). V was trimmed by 8 bases and J by 7 bases, leaving 15 bases between them. This CDR3 region has 13 residues. The CDR3 region has the DNA TGTGCCAGTGAACAGGGAGCCGCGCAGCCCCAGCATTTT. This gives the protein CASEQGAAQPQHF.

The chain links TRBV4-1 to TRBJ2-3; 10 bases agree with TRBD2. The CDR3 is made up of 16 amino acids. From germline, CDR1 is MGHRA and CDR2 YSYEKL. J gave up 4 bases and V 7 bases, and 11 bases lay outside the gene matches. CDR3 region: CASTLGSGGAADTQYF. For the CDR3, the DNA is TGCGCCAGCACCCTTGGGAGCGGGGGGGCTGCAGATACGCAGTATTTT.

The gene calls are TRBV4-3 and TRBJ1-3; no clear D. Trimming pared 3 bases from V and 3 bases from J, leaving 6 bases between. The CDR3 is 13 amino acids. Germline V gene sequence: CDR1 LGHNA, CDR2 YSLEER. Here the CDR3 DNA reads TGCGCCAGCAGCCAGGTAGTTGGAAACACCATATATTTT. Translated, it gives CASSQVVGNTIYF.

The chain recombines TRBV30 with TRBJ1-1; D is unclear. The CDR3 contains 11 residues. Germline-derived CDR1 and CDR2 are GTSNPN and SVGIG (reference sequence). V was cut by 2 bases and J by 5 bases, with 6 bases left in between. CDR3 loop: CAWSLETEAFF. In nucleotides, the CDR3 is TGTGCCTGGAGTCTGGAGACTGAAGCTTTCTTT.

The genes are TRBV6-5 and TRBJ2-1; TRBD2 agrees at 11 bases. V lost 4 bases to trimming and J lost 4 bases; unmatched junction nucleotides: 6. This CDR3 contains 16 residues. The germline gives CDR1 MNHEY, CDR2 SVGAGI. CDR3: CASSSHSGGAYNEQFF. The CDR3 DNA follows: TGTGCCAGCAGTTCTCATAGCGGGGGGGCTTACAATGAGCAGTTCTTC.

This clone has just a few counts. The chain employs TRBV21-1 and TRBJ2-1; TRBD1 was called by the table and not checked on the DNA. TRBV21-1 counts as a pseudogene. The CDR3 loop spans 17 amino acids. The CDR3 spells CASSKVHRTAHYNEQFF. DNA for the CDR3: TGTGCCAGCAGCAAAGTTCATAGGACAGCCCATTACAATGAGCAGTTCTTC.

The chain recombines TRBV7-8 with TRBJ2-5; possible D gene TRBD1, 6 bases. CDR1 is SGHVS, CDR2 FQNEAQ, per germline. The length of the CDR3 is 13 residues. V dropped 4 bases and J dropped 5 bases, with 11 bases sitting between them. CDR3 sequence: CASSYNRGETQYF. The CDR3 DNA reads TGTGCCAGCAGCTACAATAGGGGGGAGACCCAGTACTTC.

This clone appeared a few times. The V gene is TRBV6-1, the J gene TRBJ2-7, with TRBD2 identical over 12 bases. Germline lookup yields CDR1 MNHNS and CDR2 SASEGT. The J segment lost 3 bases and the V segment lost 6 bases, leaving 3 bases of the junction unmatched. This CDR3 region has 14 residues. The CDR3 DNA is TGTGCCAGCAGGGAGACTAGCGGGGGCTACGAGCAGTACTTC. This gives the protein CASRETSGGYEQYF.

This clone has a single count. The rearrangement links TRBV7-8 to TRBJ2-5, with D perhaps matching TRBD2 (7 bases). The V gene's germline CDR1 is SGHVS and CDR2 FQNEAQ. The CDR3 consists of 14 residues. V was clipped by 2 bases and J by 11 bases, with 18 bases between them. CDR3 region: CASSLRGGDGEQYF. CDR3 DNA: TGTGCCAGCAGCTTACGAGGGGGGGATGGGGAGCAGTACTTC.

The chain has TRBV6-4 and TRBJ2-1, with a weak D call TRBD2 (5 bases). Trimming shortened V by 2 bases and J by 3 bases, and 14 bases separated the two germline ends. The CDR3 is 16 residues long. CDR1 MRHNA and CDR2 SNTAGT come from the germline V gene. This CDR3 is CASSDTPDSYYNEQFF. CDR3 in DNA: TGTGCCAGCAGTGACACTCCGGACTCGTACTACAATGAGCAGTTCTTC.

This clone was seen a handful of times. This chain joins TRBV2 and TRBJ2-1; TRBD2 is a possible D gene (6 bases). This CDR3 spans 15 amino acids. The V end was cut by 7 bases, the J end by 0 bases, with 13 bases between. CDR1 and CDR2 (germline): SNHLY, FYNNEI. In DNA form, the CDR3 reads TGTGCCAGCACGGGTAGCGGCACCTCCTACAATGAGCAGTTCTTC. Translated: CASTGSGTSYNEQFF.

This clone was recorded a few times. This chain joins TRBV30 and TRBJ1-1, with 12 positions matching TRBD1. The germline V gene encodes CDR1 GTSNPN and CDR2 SVGIG (reference sequence). The CDR3 contains 16 residues. V dropped 0 bases and J dropped 4; count of bases not matched to a gene: 6. CDR3 residues: CAWSVTRDRGPTEAFF. Written as DNA, the CDR3 is TGTGCCTGGAGTGTCACCCGGGACAGGGGGCCCACTGAAGCTTTCTTT.